This T cell receptor beta chain was obtained from a study of shared clonotypes between healthy human individuals. The data were produced by immunoSEQ multiplex PCR, yet TCRdb's version contains in-frame clones alone and is incomplete. The sample includes roughly 2.2 million clones, roughly 93% of them seen just once. From CD4+ cells came CD45RA+ naive and CD45RA-negative memory subsets. V shed 8 bases and J shed 0 bases, with 14 bases lying between them. The germline V gene has CDR1 MDHEN and CDR2 SYDVKM. The CDR3 contains 14 residues. This receptor was taken from a young man in good health. Some clones in this sample may be carry-over from other donors' samples. This chain uses TRBV28 with TRBJ2-7; maybe TRBD2 (6 bases). Sequencing was performed on naive CD4+ T cells from PBMCs. The subset was: CD45RA+ positively selected. This CDR3 reads CASFSGWGSYEQYF. As DNA, the CDR3 is TGTGCCAGCTTTAGCGGCTGGGGCTCCTACGAGCAGTACTTC.